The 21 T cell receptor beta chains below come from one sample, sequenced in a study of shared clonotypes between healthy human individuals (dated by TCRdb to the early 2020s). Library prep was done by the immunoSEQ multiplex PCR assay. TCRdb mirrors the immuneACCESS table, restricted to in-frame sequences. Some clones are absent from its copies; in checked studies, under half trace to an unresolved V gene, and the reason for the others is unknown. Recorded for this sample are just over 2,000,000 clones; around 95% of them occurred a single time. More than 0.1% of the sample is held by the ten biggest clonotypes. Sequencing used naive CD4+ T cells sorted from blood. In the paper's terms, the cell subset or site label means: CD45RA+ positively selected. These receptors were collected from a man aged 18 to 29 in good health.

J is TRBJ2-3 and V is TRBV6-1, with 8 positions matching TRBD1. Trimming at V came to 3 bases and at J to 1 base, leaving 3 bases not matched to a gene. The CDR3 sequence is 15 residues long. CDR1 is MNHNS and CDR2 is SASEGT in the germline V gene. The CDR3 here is CASSEIQGGTDTQYF. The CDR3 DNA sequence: TGTGCCAGCAGTGAGATACAGGGGGGCACAGATACGCAGTATTTT.

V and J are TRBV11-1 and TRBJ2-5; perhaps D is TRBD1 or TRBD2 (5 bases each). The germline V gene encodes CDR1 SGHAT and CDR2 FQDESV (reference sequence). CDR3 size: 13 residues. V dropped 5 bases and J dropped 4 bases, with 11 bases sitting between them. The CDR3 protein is CASSPGTRETQYF. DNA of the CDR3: TGTGCCAGCAGCCCCGGGACCAGAGAGACCCAGTACTTC.

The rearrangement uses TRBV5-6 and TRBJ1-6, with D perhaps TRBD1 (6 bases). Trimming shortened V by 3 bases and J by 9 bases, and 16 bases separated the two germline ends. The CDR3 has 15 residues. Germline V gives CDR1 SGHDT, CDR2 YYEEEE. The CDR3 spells CASSSQAGVASPLHF. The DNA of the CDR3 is TGTGCCAGCAGCTCCCAGGCAGGGGTGGCTTCACCCCTCCACTTT.

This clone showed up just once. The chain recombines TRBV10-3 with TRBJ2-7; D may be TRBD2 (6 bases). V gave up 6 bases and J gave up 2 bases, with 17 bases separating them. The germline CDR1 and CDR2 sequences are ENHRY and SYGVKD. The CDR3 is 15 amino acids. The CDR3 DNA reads TGTGCCATCAGCCTTTCACGGGAGAGTACCTACGAGCAGTACTTC. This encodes CAISLSRESTYEQYF.

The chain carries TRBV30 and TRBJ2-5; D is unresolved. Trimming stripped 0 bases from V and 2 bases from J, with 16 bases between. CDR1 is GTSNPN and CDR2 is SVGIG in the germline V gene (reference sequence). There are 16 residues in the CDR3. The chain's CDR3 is CAWSVWTRLGQETQYF. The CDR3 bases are TGTGCCTGGAGTGTTTGGACCCGATTGGGACAAGAGACCCAGTACTTC. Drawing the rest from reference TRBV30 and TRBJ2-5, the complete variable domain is SQTIHQWPATLVQPVGSPLSLECTVEGTSNPNLYWYRQAAGRGLQLLFYSVGIGQISSEVPQNLSASRPQDRQFILSSKKLLLSDSGFYLCAWSVWTRLGQETQYFGPGTRLLVL.

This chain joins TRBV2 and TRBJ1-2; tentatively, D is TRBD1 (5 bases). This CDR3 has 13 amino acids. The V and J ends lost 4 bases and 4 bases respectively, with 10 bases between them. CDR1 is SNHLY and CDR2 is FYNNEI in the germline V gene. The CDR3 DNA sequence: TGTGCCAGCAGTGGGGGGTACCTCTATGGCTACACCTTC. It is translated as CASSGGYLYGYTF.

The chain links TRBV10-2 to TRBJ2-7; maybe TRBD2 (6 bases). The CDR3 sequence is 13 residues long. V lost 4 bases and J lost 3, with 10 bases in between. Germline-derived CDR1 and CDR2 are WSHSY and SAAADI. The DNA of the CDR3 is TGCGCCAGCAGTGGGGAGGAGGGCTACGAGCAGTACTTC. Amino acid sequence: CASSGEEGYEQYF.

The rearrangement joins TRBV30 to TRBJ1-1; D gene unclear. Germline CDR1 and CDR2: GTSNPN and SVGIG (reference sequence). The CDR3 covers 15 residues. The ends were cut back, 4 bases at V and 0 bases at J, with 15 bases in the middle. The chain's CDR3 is CAWKTLGSMNTEAFF. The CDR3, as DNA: TGTGCCTGGAAGACCCTAGGATCCATGAACACTGAAGCTTTCTTT.

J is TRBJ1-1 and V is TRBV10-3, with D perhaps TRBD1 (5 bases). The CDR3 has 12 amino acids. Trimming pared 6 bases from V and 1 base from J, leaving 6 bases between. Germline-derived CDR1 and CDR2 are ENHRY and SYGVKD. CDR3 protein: CAIRGPNTEAFF. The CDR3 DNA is TGTGCCATCAGGGGGCCGAACACTGAAGCTTTCTTT.

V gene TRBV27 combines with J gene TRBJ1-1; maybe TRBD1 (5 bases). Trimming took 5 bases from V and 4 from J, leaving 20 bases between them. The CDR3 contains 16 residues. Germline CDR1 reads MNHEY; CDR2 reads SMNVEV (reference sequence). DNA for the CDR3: TGTGCCAGCAGTCTAGGAATGGGCGGGGACGGCACTGAAGCTTTCTTT. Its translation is CASSLGMGGDGTEAFF.

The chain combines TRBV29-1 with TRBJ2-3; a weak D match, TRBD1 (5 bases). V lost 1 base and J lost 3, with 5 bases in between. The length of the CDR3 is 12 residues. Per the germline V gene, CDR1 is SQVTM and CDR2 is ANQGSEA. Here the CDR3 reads CSVEGQTDTQYF. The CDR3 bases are TGCAGCGTTGAAGGACAGACAGATACGCAGTATTTT.

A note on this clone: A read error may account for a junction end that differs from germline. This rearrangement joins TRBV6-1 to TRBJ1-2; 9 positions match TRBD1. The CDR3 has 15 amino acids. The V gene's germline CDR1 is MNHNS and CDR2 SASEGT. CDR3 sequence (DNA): TGTGCCAGCAGCGAAGGACAGGGGCAGATCTATGGCTACACCTTC. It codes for CASSEGQGQIYGYTF.

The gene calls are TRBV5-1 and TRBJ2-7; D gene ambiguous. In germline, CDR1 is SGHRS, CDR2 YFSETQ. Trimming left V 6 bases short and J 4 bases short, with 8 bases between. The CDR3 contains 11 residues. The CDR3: CASKGEYEQYF. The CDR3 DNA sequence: TGCGCCAGCAAAGGTGAATACGAGCAGTACTTC.

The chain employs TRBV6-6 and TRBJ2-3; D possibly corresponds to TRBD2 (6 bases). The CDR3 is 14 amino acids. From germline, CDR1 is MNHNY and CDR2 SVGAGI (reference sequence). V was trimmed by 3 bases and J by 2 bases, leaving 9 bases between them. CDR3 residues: CASSYGDFTDTQYF. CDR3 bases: TGTGCCAGCAGTTATGGGGACTTCACAGATACGCAGTATTTT.

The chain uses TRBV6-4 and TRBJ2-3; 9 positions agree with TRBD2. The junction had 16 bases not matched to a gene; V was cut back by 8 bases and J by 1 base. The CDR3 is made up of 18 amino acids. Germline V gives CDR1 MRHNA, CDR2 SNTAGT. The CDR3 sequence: CASCENKEAGGGTDTQYF. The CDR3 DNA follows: TGTGCCAGCTGCGAAAATAAGGAGGCGGGAGGGGGCACAGATACGCAGTATTTT.

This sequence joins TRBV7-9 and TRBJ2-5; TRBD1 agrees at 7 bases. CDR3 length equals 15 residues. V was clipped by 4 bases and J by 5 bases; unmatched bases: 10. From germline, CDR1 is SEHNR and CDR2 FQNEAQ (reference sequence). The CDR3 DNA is TGTGCCAGCAGCTCTAGTAGGGGGCGCGGGGAGACCCAGTACTTC. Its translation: CASSSSRGRGETQYF.

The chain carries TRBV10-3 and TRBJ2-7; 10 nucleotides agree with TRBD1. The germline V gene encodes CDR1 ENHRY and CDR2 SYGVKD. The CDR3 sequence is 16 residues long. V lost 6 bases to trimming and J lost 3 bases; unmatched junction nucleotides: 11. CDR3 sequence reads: CAIRDTVGQGVYEQYF. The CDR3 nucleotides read TGTGCCATCAGGGACACCGTAGGACAGGGGGTCTACGAGCAGTACTTC.

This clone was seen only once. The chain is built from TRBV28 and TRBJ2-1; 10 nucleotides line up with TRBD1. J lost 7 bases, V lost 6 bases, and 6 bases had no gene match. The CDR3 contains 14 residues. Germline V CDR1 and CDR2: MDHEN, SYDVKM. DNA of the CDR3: TGTGCCAGCAGGTCCCGGACAGGGGGGAATGAGCAGTTCTTC. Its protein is CASRSRTGGNEQFF.

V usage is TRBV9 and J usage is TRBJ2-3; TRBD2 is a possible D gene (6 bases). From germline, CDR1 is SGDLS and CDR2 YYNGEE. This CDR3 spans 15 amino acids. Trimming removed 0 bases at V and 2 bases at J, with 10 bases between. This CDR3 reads CASSVAGSNTDTQYF. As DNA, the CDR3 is TGTGCCAGCAGCGTAGCCGGGAGCAACACAGATACGCAGTATTTT.

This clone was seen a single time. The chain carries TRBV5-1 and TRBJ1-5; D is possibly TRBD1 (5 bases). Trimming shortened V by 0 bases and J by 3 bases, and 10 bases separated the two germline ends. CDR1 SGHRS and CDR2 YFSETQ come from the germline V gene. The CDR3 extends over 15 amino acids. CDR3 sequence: CASSLAGNTNQPQHF. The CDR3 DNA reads TGCGCCAGCAGCTTGGCAGGGAATACCAATCAGCCCCAGCATTTT. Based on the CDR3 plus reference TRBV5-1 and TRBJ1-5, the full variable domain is KAGVTQTPRYLIKTRGQQVTLSCSPISGHRSVSWYQQTPGQGLQFLFEYFSETQRNKGNFPGRFSGRQFSNSRSEMNVSTLELGDSALYLCASSLAGNTNQPQHFGDGTRLSIL.

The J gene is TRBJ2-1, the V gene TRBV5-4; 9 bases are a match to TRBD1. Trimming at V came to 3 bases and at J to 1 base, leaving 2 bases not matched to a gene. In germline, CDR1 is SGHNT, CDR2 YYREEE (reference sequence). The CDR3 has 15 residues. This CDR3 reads CASSWGQGSYNEQFF. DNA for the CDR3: TGTGCCAGCAGCTGGGGACAGGGATCCTACAATGAGCAGTTCTTC.